One sample yielded the 7 T cell receptor beta chains listed below, sequenced in a study of beta chain features in type 1 diabetes. The isolated RNA, all of it, was reverse transcribed, so expressed TCRB transcripts were what got sequenced. The assay was immunoSEQ multiplex PCR, and TCRdb's table has in-frame clones only and misses some. This table holds 15,000 to 17,000 clones, 43% found once. The sequenced sample consisted of stem cell memory CD4+ T cells from blood. These receptors came from a woman aged 35 to 49 in good health.

The V call is TRBV4-3, the J call TRBJ2-7; maybe TRBD1 (6 bases). Per the germline V gene, CDR1 is LGHNA and CDR2 is YSLEER. The V end was cut by 0 bases, the J end by 6 bases, with 18 bases between. This CDR3 has 16 amino acids. CDR3 nucleotide sequence: TGCGCCAGCAGCCAAGATCTAGAAAGGCAGGGGCTCGAGCAGTACTTC. It specifies CASSQDLERQGLEQYF.

This clone was seen more than once but under ten times. The chain couples TRBV6-5 to TRBJ2-2, with D possibly TRBD1 on 5 matching bases. The CDR3 is 11 residues long. V dropped 11 bases and J dropped 7 bases, with 11 bases sitting between them. Germline CDR1 MNHEY, CDR2 SVGAGI. The CDR3 here is CAAWQGGELFF. CDR3 coding DNA: TGTGCCGCCTGGCAGGGCGGGGAGCTGTTTTTT.

V usage is TRBV5-1 and J usage is TRBJ1-2, with TRBD1 matching 9 bases. V dropped 4 bases and J dropped 9; count of bases not matched to a gene: 10. Germline V lookup: CDR1 SGHRS, CDR2 YFSETQ. The CDR3 runs to 14 residues. CDR3 loop: CASSPEGQGGRYTF. CDR3 nucleotides: TGCGCCAGCAGCCCCGAGGGACAGGGCGGTCGCTACACCTTC.

The chain has TRBV19 and TRBJ1-2; 8 nucleotides match TRBD1. After removal of 8 bases from V and 2 bases from J, the junction contained 10 bases not matched to a gene. The CDR3 contains 15 residues. The V gene's germline CDR1 is LNHDA and CDR2 SQIVND (reference sequence). The CDR3 DNA reads TGTGCCAGTGCCCCCCTCGACAGGGGCAACTATGGCTACACCTTC. Translating it yields CASAPLDRGNYGYTF.

The genes are TRBV19 and TRBJ1-2; 9 bases agree with TRBD1. CDR1 is LNHDA, CDR2 SQIVND, per germline (reference sequence). Trimming at V came to 6 bases and at J to 0 bases, leaving 14 bases not matched to a gene. The CDR3 is made up of 18 amino acids. CDR3 bases: TGTGCCAGTAGAAACCAGCGGGACAGGGTGAGAACTAACTATGGCTACACCTTC. Its protein is CASRNQRDRVRTNYGYTF.

This sequence joins TRBV7-2 and TRBJ2-1, with D possibly being TRBD1 (6 bases). Per germline, CDR1 SGHTA and CDR2 FQGNSA. CDR3 length equals 16 residues. V lost 5 bases to trimming and J lost 2 bases, with 16 bases between them. Here the CDR3 reads CASSEFIGGAYNEQFF. The CDR3 DNA reads as TGTGCCAGCAGCGAGTTTATTGGGGGCGCCTACAATGAGCAGTTCTTC. Full variable domain (outside the CDR3, taken from reference TRBV7-2 and TRBJ2-1): GAGVSQSPSNKVTEKGKDVELRCDPISGHTALYWYRQSLGQGLEFLIYFQGNSAPDKSGLPSDRFSAERTGGSVSTLTIQRTQQEDSAVYLCASSEFIGGAYNEQFFGPGTRLTVL.

V gene TRBV5-1 combines with J gene TRBJ1-6; D possibly corresponds to TRBD1 (5 bases). The V end lost 3 bases, the J end lost 4 bases, and 8 bases lay between the germline ends. Germline V CDR1 and CDR2: SGHRS, YFSETQ. The CDR3 sequence is 14 residues long. The CDR3 DNA is TGCGCCAGCAGCTCGACAGTTTATAATTCACCCCTCCACTTT. Amino acid sequence: CASSSTVYNSPLHF.